This T cell receptor (beta chain) was obtained from a study of blood T cell repertoires in COVID-19. Whole-study context: The study drew acute and convalescent COVID-19 samples from the United States, Italy and Spain. T cells, B-cell-depleted T cells, or PBMCs supplied cDNA or gDNA.

V lost 3 bases, J lost 0 bases, and 6 bases lay in between. This CDR3 is built from 15 residues. Germline lookup yields CDR1 MGHRA and CDR2 YSYEKL. Assay used: immunoSEQ multiplex PCR; TCRdb lists only in-frame clones, some missing. The table records about 230,000 clones, approximately 82% of them present only once. Sequenced input: peripheral blood. This TCR came from a woman between 70 and 85 years old with active or convalescent COVID-19. This chain joins TRBV4-1 and TRBJ2-6; D is undetermined. Here the CDR3 reads CASSHLYSGANVLTF. CDR3 nucleotides: TGCGCCAGCAGCCATTTGTACTCTGGGGCCAACGTCCTGACTTTC.